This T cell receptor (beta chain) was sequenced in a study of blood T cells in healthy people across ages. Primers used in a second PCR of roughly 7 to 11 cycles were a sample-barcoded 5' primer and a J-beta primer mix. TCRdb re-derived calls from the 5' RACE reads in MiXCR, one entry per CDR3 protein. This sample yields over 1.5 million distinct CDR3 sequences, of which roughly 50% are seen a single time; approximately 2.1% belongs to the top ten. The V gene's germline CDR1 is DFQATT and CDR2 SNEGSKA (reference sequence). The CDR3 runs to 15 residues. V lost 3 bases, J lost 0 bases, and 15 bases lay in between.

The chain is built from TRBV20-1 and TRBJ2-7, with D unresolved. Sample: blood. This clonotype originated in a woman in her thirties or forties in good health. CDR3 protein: CSARILGRGSYEQYF. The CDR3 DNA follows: TGCAGTGCTAGGATTTTGGGAAGAGGCTCCTACGAGCAGTACTTC.